The present entry profiles one T cell receptor (beta chain) with its context. This sample stems from a study of identical twins. The CDR3 is made up of 13 amino acids. V lost 4 bases, J lost 9 bases, and 14 bases lay in between. Germline V gene lookup returns CDR1 SGDLS and CDR2 YYNGEE. cDNA molecules carried unique molecular identifiers, and template switching added a universal primer site. TCRdb used MiXCR to reprocess the 5' RACE reads, holding one entry per CDR3 protein. The sample contains about 900,000 distinct CDR3 sequences, about 12% of which appear only once. These data were also reused for a study on yellow fever vaccine responses in identical twins.

J is TRBJ2-1 and V is TRBV9; no clear D. The TCR sequence derives from a woman under 30 in good health. Input material: PBMCs. This chain's CDR3 is CASSPSQLGEQFF. In nucleotides, the CDR3 is TGTGCCAGCAGCCCGTCGCAGTTGGGTGAGCAGTTCTTC.